The clone carrying this T cell receptor beta chain came up a few times. The entry originates in a study of metastatic and nonmetastatic thyroid tumors. Per germline, CDR1 MNHNS and CDR2 SASEGT. V lost 6 bases and J lost 4, with 18 bases in between. The CDR3 length is 15 residues. The entire patient cohort was treatment-naive prior to thyroid surgery. Through MiXCR, TCRdb re-clonotyped the PCR reads. The sample has roughly 50,000 clones, around 20% seen once. The source of this sequence is a male donor with papillary thyroid cancer or a benign thyroid nodule (not recorded which). Some clones in this sample may be carry-over from other donors' samples. Specimen: blood. The chain is built from TRBV6-1 and TRBJ1-1; maybe TRBD1 (6 bases). The CDR3 coding sequence is TGTGCCAGCAGGGAGCCAGGGGAAGGTAGCACTGAAGCTTTCTTT. As protein: CASREPGEGSTEAFF.